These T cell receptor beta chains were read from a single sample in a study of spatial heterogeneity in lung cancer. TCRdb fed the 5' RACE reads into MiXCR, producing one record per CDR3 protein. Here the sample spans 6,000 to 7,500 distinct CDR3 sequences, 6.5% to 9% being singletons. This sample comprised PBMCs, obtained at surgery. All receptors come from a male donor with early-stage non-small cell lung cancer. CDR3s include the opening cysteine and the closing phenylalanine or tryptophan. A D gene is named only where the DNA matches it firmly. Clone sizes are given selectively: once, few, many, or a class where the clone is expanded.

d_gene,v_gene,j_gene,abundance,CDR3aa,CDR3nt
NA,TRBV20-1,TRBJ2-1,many,CSARGYNEQFF,TGCAGTGCTAGAGGCTACAATGAGCAGTTCTTC
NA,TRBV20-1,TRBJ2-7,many,CSAPRDGSYEQYF,TGCAGTGCTCCCCGGGACGGCTCCTACGAGCAGTACTTC
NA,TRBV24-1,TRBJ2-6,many,CATSVGGSGANVLTF,TGTGCCACCAGTGTTGGGGGGTCTGGGGCCAACGTCCTGACTTTC
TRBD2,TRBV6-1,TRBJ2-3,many,CASSEGAGRVTQYF,TGTGCCAGCAGTGAAGGGGCAGGGAGGGTTACGCAGTATTTT
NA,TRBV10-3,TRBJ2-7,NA,CAISEMEDSVTYEQYF,TGTGCCATCAGTGAGATGGAAGACAGCGTGACCTACGAGCAGTACTTC
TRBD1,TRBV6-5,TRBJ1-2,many,CAAGTAYGYTF,TGTGCCGCAGGGACAGCTTATGGCTACACCTTC
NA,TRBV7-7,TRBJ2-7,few,CASSPLGGDFDEQYF,TGTGCTAGCTCTCCCCTGGGCGGGGATTTTGACGAGCAGTACTTC
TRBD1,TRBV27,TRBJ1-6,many,CASSLSSTGGGPLHF,TGTGCCAGCAGTTTATCGTCGACAGGGGGCGGCCCCCTCCACTTT
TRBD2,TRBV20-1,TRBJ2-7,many,CSATLLLAPEKEQYF,TGCAGTGCTACCCTACTACTAGCGCCCGAAAAGGAGCAGTACTTC
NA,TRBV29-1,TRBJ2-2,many,CSVAPENTGELFF,TGCAGCGTTGCTCCGGAGAACACCGGGGAGCTGTTTTTT
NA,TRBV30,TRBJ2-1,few,CAWRRGRAGSYNEQFF,TGTGCCTGGAGAAGGGGGAGGGCCGGTTCGTACAATGAGCAGTTCTTC
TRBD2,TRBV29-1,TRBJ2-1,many,CSFVLAGGNEQFF,TGCAGCTTCGTTTTAGCGGGAGGAAATGAGCAGTTCTTC
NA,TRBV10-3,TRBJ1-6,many,CAISGGSSPLHF,TGTGCCATCAGTGGGGGGAGTTCACCCCTCCACTTT
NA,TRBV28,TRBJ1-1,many,CASSLYGRAADTEAFF,TGTGCCAGCAGTTTATACGGCCGGGCTGCGGACACTGAAGCTTTCTTT
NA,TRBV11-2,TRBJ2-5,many,CASSPQRETQYF,TGTGCCAGCAGCCCACAAAGGGAGACCCAGTACTTC
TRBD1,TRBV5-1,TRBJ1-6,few,CASSLATGGGNSPLHF,TGCGCCAGCAGCCTAGCTACAGGGGGAGGTAATTCACCCCTCCACTTT
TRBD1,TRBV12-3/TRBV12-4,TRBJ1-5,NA,CAITPPTGVSNQPQHF,TGTGCCATCACCCCACCGACAGGGGTTAGCAATCAGCCCCAGCATTTT
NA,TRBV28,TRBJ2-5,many,CASSDPLTGIRETQYF,TGTGCCAGCAGTGACCCACTAACAGGGATTAGGGAGACCCAGTACTTC
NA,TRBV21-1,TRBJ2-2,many,CASSNKYFPGELFF,TGTGCCAGCAGCAATAAATACTTTCCGGGGGAGCTGTTTTTT
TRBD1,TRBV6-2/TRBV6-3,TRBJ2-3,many,CASSPGQGFVADTQYF,TGTGCCAGCAGCCCCGGACAGGGATTTGTTGCAGATACGCAGTATTTT
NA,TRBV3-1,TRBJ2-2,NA,CASSQEVGGELFF,TGTGCCAGCAGCCAAGAAGTGGGCGGGGAGCTGTTTTTT
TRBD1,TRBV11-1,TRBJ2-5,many,CASSSGTGITQYF,TGTGCCAGCAGCTCAGGGACAGGGATAACCCAGTACTTC
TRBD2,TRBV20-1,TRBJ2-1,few,CSAPDWRGGLEQFF,TGCAGTGCTCCCGACTGGCGGGGGGGCCTTGAGCAGTTCTTC
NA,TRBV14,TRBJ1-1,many,CASSRQGPTEAFF,TGTGCCAGCAGCCGGCAGGGACCCACTGAAGCTTTCTTT
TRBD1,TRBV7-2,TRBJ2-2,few,CASRARGRFTGELFF,TGTGCCAGCAGAGCCAGGGGGCGATTTACCGGGGAGCTGTTTTTT
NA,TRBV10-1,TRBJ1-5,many,CASSVMAINQPQHF,TGCGCCAGCAGTGTAATGGCCATAAATCAGCCCCAGCATTTT